A selection of T cell receptor beta chains follows, all from one sample in a study of cytomegalovirus exposure and HLA in healthy donors. TCRdb's table, derived via immunoSEQ multiplex PCR, lists solely in-frame clones and lacks some. The repertoire holds approximately 170,000 clones, with roughly 79% as singletons. Source material: PBMCs. The receptors stem from a woman aged 30 to 39 in good health and CMV-seropositive. Both conserved end residues are part of each CDR3. A D gene is named only where the DNA matches it firmly.

v_call	j_call	d_call	cdr3_aa	cdr3_nt
TRBV7-9	TRBJ1-5	.	CASSLALGNEGPQHF	TGTGCCAGCAGCTTAGCGCTAGGGAACGAGGGGCCCCAGCATTTT
TRBV18	TRBJ2-7	TRBD2	CASSQGLAGGSYEQYF	TGTGCCAGCTCACAAGGACTAGCGGGAGGCTCCTACGAGCAGTACTTC
TRBV28	TRBJ1-1	.	CASSLAGSTTEAFF	TGTGCCAGCAGTTTAGCAGGCAGCACCACTGAAGCTTTCTTT
TRBV5-8	TRBJ2-2	TRBD2	CASSLIGTSIITGELFF	TGTGCCAGCAGCTTGATCGGGACTAGTATTATCACCGGGGAGCTGTTTTTT
TRBV10-1	TRBJ1-1	.	CASRSGSEAFF	TGCGCCAGCAGGTCAGGAAGCGAAGCTTTCTTT
TRBV9	TRBJ1-3	.	CASSSRSGNTIYF	TGTGCCAGCAGCTCGAGGTCTGGAAACACCATATATTTT
TRBV7-8	TRBJ1-1	TRBD1	CASSSRPPTGGWATEAFF	TGTGCCAGCAGCTCTCGCCCTCCAACAGGGGGCTGGGCCACTGAAGCTTTCTTT
TRBV4-3	TRBJ1-5	.	CASSQARAGQPQHF	TGCGCCAGCAGCCAGGCGAGGGCGGGTCAGCCCCAGCATTTT
TRBV18	TRBJ2-7	TRBD1	CASSRDRLNEQYF	TGTGCCAGCAGCCGGGACAGGCTTAACGAGCAGTACTTC
TRBV7-2	TRBJ1-1	.	CASSLQGVMNTEAFF	TGTGCCAGCAGCTTACAAGGGGTCATGAACACTGAAGCTTTCTTT
TRBV5-1	TRBJ2-2	.	CASSLLGDANTGELFF	TGCGCCAGCAGCTTATTGGGAGACGCGAACACCGGGGAGCTGTTTTTT
TRBV5-6	TRBJ1-4	TRBD1	CASSFTGDPNEKLFF	TGTGCCAGCAGCTTTACAGGGGATCCTAATGAAAAACTGTTTTTT